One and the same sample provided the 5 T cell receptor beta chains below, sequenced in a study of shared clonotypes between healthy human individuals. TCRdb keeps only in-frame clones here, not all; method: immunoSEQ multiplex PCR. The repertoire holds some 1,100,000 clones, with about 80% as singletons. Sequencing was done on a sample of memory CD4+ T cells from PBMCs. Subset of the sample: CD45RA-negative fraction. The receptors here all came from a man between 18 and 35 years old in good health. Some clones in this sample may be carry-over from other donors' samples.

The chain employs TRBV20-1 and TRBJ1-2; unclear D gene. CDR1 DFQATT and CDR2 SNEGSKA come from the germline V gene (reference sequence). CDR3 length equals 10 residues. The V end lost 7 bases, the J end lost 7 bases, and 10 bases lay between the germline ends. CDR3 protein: CSGYRSGYTF. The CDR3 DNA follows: TGCAGTGGATACCGGAGTGGCTACACCTTC.

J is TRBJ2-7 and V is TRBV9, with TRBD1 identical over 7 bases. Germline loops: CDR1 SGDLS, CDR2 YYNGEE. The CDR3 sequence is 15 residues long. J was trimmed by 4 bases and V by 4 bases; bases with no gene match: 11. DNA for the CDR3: TGTGCCAGCAGCCCGAGGGGACAGAACAGGTACGAGCAGTACTTC. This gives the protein CASSPRGQNRYEQYF.

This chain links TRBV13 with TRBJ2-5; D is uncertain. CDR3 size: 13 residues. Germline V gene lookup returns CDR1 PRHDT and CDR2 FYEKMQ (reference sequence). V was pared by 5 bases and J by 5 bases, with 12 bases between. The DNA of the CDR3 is TGTGCCAGCAGCGCCCGCGGTGTCGAGACCCAGTACTTC. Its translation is CASSARGVETQYF.

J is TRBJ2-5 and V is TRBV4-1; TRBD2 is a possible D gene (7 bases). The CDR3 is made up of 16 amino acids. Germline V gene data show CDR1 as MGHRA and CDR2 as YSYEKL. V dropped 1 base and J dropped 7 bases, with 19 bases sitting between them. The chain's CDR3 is CASSQVGQGRARTQYF. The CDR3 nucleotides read TGCGCCAGCAGCCAAGTGGGGCAGGGGAGGGCCAGGACCCAGTACTTC.

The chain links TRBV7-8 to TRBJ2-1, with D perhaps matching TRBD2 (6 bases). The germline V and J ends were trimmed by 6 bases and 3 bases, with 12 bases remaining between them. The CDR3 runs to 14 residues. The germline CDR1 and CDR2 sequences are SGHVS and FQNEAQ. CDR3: CASSRDSNYNEQFF. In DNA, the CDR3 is TGTGCCAGCAGTCGGGACTCCAACTACAATGAGCAGTTCTTC.